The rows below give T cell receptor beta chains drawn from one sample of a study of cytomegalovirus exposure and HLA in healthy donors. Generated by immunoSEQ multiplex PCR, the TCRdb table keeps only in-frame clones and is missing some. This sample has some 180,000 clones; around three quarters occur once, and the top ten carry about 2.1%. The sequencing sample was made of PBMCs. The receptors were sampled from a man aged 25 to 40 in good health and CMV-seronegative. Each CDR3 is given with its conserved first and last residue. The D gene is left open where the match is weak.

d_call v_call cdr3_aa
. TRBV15 CATSRDPRLPGELFF
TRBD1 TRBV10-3 CAIRTGTGANEKLFF
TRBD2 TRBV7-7 CASSSLAGGELTGELFF
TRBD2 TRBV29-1 CSVAGLAGAYEQYF
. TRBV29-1 CSVEREPYGYTF
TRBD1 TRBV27 CASSRAGGGNQPQHF
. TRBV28 CASSPLAPYEQYF
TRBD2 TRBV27 CASSLASGSADTQYF
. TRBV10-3 CATRTESSYEQYF
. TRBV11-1 CASSRGLEQFF
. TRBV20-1 CSAPSGNEQFF
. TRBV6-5 CASSYLGGTGELFF
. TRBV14 CASSLTDKRTTIYF
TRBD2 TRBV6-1 CASSILAGVYNEQFF
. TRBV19 CASWGPGNTIYF
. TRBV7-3 CASSSDYGETQYF
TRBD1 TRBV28 CASSRPGQGVEQYF
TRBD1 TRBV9 CASSVGGTGLTYEQYF